These 28 T cell receptor beta chains came from one sample sequenced in a study of cytomegalovirus exposure and HLA in healthy donors. Repertoires were generated with immunoSEQ multiplex PCR, while TCRdb's copy carries only in-frame clones and drops some. The table includes some 240,000 clones, roughly 91% detected once. The sample consisted of PBMCs. The receptor source for this set is a woman younger than 35 in good health and CMV-seropositive.

This clone was seen just once. The V call is TRBV29-1, the J call TRBJ2-7; D is uncertain. Germline V gives CDR1 SQVTM, CDR2 ANQGSEA. Trimming pared 4 bases from V and 0 bases from J, leaving 10 bases between. This CDR3 is 13 amino acids long. The CDR3 loop reads CSVVVASSYEQYF. Written as DNA, the CDR3 is TGCAGCGTTGTCGTGGCTAGCTCCTACGAGCAGTACTTC.

This chain connects TRBV5-6 to TRBJ2-1; TRBD2 aligns across 8 bases. The CDR3 is made up of 12 amino acids. Germline-derived CDR1 and CDR2 are SGHDT and YYEEEE. Unmatched junction bases numbered 4, after V lost 4 bases and J lost 10 bases. The CDR3 loop reads CASSRTSREQFF. In nucleotides, the CDR3 is TGTGCCAGCAGCCGGACTAGCCGGGAGCAGTTCTTC.

A few counts support this clone. This chain links TRBV6-5 with TRBJ1-2; 8 bases map to TRBD1. The V gene's germline CDR1 is MNHEY and CDR2 SVGAGI. The V and J ends lost 1 base and 1 base, in that order; junction bases with no gene match: 5. The CDR3 has 16 amino acids. CDR3 sequence reads: CASSYLDRGINYGYTF. CDR3 sequence (DNA): TGTGCCAGCAGTTACTTAGACAGGGGAATTAACTATGGCTACACCTTC.

In nucleotides, the CDR3 is TGTGCCAGCAGTTTATCCCAGTACAATGAGCAGTTCTTC. As protein: CASSLSQYNEQFF. V gene TRBV28 combines with J gene TRBJ2-1; D gene unclear. The germline CDR1 and CDR2 sequences are MDHEN and SYDVKM. The CDR3 spans 13 residues. V was pared by 1 base and J by 4 bases, with 5 bases between.

This chain joins TRBV6-5 and TRBJ2-7, with a tentative D call TRBD1 (7 bases). The CDR3 covers 14 residues. Germline CDR1 reads MNHEY; CDR2 reads SVGAGI. V lost 5 bases to trimming and J lost 3 bases, with 14 bases between them. CDR3 DNA sequence: TGTGCCAGCAGTCGACAGGGCGGGATCTACGAGCAGTACTTC. This encodes CASSRQGGIYEQYF.

This sequence joins TRBV21-1 and TRBJ2-3; the D call TRBD1 from the table was never checked on the DNA. TRBV21-1 is assigned pseudogene status. The CDR3 is 18 residues long. The CDR3 DNA reads TGTGCCAGCAGCAAAGAAGTGCCGGGGACAGGCTATACAGATACGCAGTATTTT. Protein sequence: CASSKEVPGTGYTDTQYF.

This clone was detected only a few times. The J gene is TRBJ1-2, the V gene TRBV5-1; possibly TRBD1 for D (6 bases). Trimming took 1 base from V and 6 from J, leaving 16 bases between them. CDR1 is SGHRS and CDR2 is YFSETQ in the germline V gene. The CDR3 runs 15 residues. The CDR3 is CASSLLTGTLHGYTF. As DNA, the CDR3 is TGCGCCAGCAGCTTGCTTACAGGGACCCTCCATGGCTACACCTTC.

V usage is TRBV28 and J usage is TRBJ1-1, with D perhaps matching TRBD1 (6 bases). CDR3 length: 14 amino acids. CDR1 is MDHEN and CDR2 is SYDVKM in the germline V gene. Trimming removed 3 bases at V and 5 bases at J, with 13 bases between. The CDR3 here is CASSLSARGTEAFF. In DNA, the CDR3 is TGTGCCAGCAGTTTGTCCGCGAGGGGGACTGAAGCTTTCTTT.

The V and J genes are TRBV29-1 and TRBJ2-6, with 15 bases fitting TRBD2. There are 22 residues in the CDR3. Trimming took 1 base from V and 0 from J; bases not matched to a gene: 13. Germline V lookup: CDR1 SQVTM, CDR2 ANQGSEA. CDR3 protein: CSVEAWDRGLAGGYSGANVLTF. CDR3 nucleotide sequence: TGCAGCGTTGAAGCTTGGGACAGGGGACTAGCGGGAGGCTACTCTGGGGCCAACGTCCTGACTTTC.

The chain joins TRBV7-6 to TRBJ2-1, with 11 bases aligning to TRBD2. The CDR3 has 17 amino acids. The germline V gene encodes CDR1 SGHVS and CDR2 FNYEAQ. V was pared by 1 base and J by 0 bases, with 2 bases of the junction left unmatched. DNA for the CDR3: TGTGCCAGCAGCTTAGAAACTAGCGGGAGCTCCTACAATGAGCAGTTCTTC. Its protein is CASSLETSGSSYNEQFF.

The CDR3 loop is CAWSPRQDPPYEQYF. The CDR3 nucleotides read TGTGCCTGGAGCCCAAGACAGGATCCACCCTACGAGCAGTACTTC. V usage is TRBV30 and J usage is TRBJ2-7, with D possibly matching TRBD1 (6 bases). The CDR3 loop spans 15 amino acids. CDR1 and CDR2 (germline): GTSNPN, SVGIG (reference sequence). Between the trimmed V and J ends, which lost 3 bases and 2 bases, there was a span of 17 bases. Supplemented by reference TRBV30 and TRBJ2-7, the full variable domain reads SQTIHQWPATLVQPVGSPLSLECTVEGTSNPNLYWYRQAAGRGLQLLFYSVGIGQISSEVPQNLSASRPQDRQFILSSKKLLLSDSGFYLCAWSPRQDPPYEQYFGPGTRLTVT.

The CDR3: CASQLGQGVHNEQFF. For the CDR3, the DNA is TGCGCCAGTCAGCTCGGACAGGGAGTTCACAATGAGCAGTTCTTC. The J gene is TRBJ2-1, the V gene TRBV5-1, with 8 bases aligning to TRBD1. Germline V gene data show CDR1 as SGHRS and CDR2 as YFSETQ. This CDR3 is 15 amino acids long. The trim removed 8 bases at V and 5 bases at J, leaving 12 bases unmatched.

The chain uses TRBV29-1 and TRBJ1-2, with a possible D match to TRBD1 (6 bases). The CDR3 spans 13 residues. V lost 6 bases and J 1 base, leaving 12 bases between the germline ends. Germline CDR1 and CDR2: SQVTM and ANQGSEA. DNA for the CDR3: TGCAGCGTACAGGGTCCCGATAACTATGGCTACACCTTC. Translation: CSVQGPDNYGYTF.

This chain connects TRBV28 to TRBJ1-2; the D is unclear. V lost 2 bases and J 0 bases, leaving 10 bases between the germline ends. The CDR3 consists of 15 residues. The V gene's germline CDR1 is MDHEN and CDR2 SYDVKM. CDR3 nucleotide sequence: TGTGCCAGCAGTTTAGTACAGTCGACTAACTATGGCTACACCTTC. It encodes CASSLVQSTNYGYTF.

The chain carries TRBV28 and TRBJ2-7; possibly TRBD1 for D (5 bases). Per the germline V gene, CDR1 is MDHEN and CDR2 is SYDVKM. The length of the CDR3 is 14 residues. V lost 5 bases, J lost 0 bases, and 11 bases lay in between. DNA for the CDR3: TGTGCCAGCAGTGGGGCGGCCGGCTCCTACGAGCAGTACTTC. Translated, it gives CASSGAAGSYEQYF.

The chain couples TRBV7-9 to TRBJ1-1; D not resolved. V shed 8 bases and J shed 3 bases, with 16 bases lying between them. The CDR3 is made up of 14 amino acids. Germline CDR1 SEHNR, CDR2 FQNEAQ (reference sequence). CDR3 residues: CASLNSWADTEAFF. The CDR3 region has the DNA TGTGCCAGCCTGAATTCTTGGGCCGACACTGAAGCTTTCTTT.

The chain carries TRBV15 and TRBJ2-3; 9 nucleotides agree with TRBD1. After removal of 4 bases from V and 2 bases from J, the junction contained 7 bases not matched to a gene. Germline CDR1 is LNHNV and CDR2 is YYDKDF (reference sequence). The CDR3 contains 16 residues. The CDR3 protein is CATSTRDRAFTDTQYF. CDR3 in DNA: TGTGCCACCAGCACCCGGGACAGGGCCTTCACAGATACGCAGTATTTT.

The chain uses TRBV10-3 and TRBJ2-3; D gene ambiguous. The germline gives CDR1 ENHRY, CDR2 SYGVKD. The CDR3 contains 15 residues. Trimming cost V 5 bases and J 0 bases, with 12 bases left between them. DNA of the CDR3: TGTGCCATCAGTTATGGGCAGAAAAGCACAGATACGCAGTATTTT. Amino acid sequence: CAISYGQKSTDTQYF.

The chain links TRBV19 to TRBJ1-1; 9 bases line up with TRBD1. The CDR3 is made up of 13 amino acids. Per the germline V gene, CDR1 is LNHDA and CDR2 is SQIVND (reference sequence). J was trimmed by 11 bases and V by 9 bases; bases with no gene match: 13. The CDR3 region is CASAGTGSMGAFF. CDR3 nucleotides: TGTGCCAGCGCCGGGACAGGGTCAATGGGGGCTTTCTTT.

The chain is built from TRBV12-2 and TRBJ2-7; the table's D call TRBD2 went unverified against the DNA. TRBV12-2 is a pseudogene segment. This CDR3 spans 16 amino acids. The CDR3 DNA follows: TGTGCAAGTCGTTCAATGGGGGGTTGTGGGCTCCTCGAGCAGTACTTC. This sequence encodes CASRSMGGCGLLEQYF.

The chain joins TRBV29-1 to TRBJ2-1, with 14 nucleotides matching TRBD2. The CDR3 covers 17 residues. Germline V CDR1 and CDR2: SQVTM, ANQGSEA. Trimming took 6 bases from V and 3 from J; bases not matched to a gene: 10. CDR3 loop: CSVEGTSGSSFYNEQFF. The CDR3 coding sequence is TGCAGCGTCGAGGGGACTAGCGGGAGCTCCTTCTACAATGAGCAGTTCTTC.

The chain joins TRBV30 to TRBJ2-5, with 8 positions matching TRBD1. The V and J ends lost 0 bases and 4 bases, in that order; junction bases with no gene match: 7. This CDR3 is built from 15 residues. Germline V gene data show CDR1 as GTSNPN and CDR2 as SVGIG (reference sequence). CDR3 sequence reads: CAWSVRRQGIETQYF. The CDR3 nucleotides are TGTGCCTGGAGTGTACGCCGACAGGGGATAGAGACCCAGTACTTC.

This sequence joins TRBV4-1 and TRBJ2-7; 7 positions match TRBD1. CDR1 MGHRA and CDR2 YSYEKL come from the germline V gene. This CDR3 spans 13 amino acids. With 5 bases clipped from V and 3 bases from J, the junction kept 4 bases outside the gene matches. In DNA, the CDR3 is TGCGCCAGCAGCAAGGGGGCCCTCTACGAGCAGTACTTC. Protein product: CASSKGALYEQYF.

The chain recombines TRBV9 with TRBJ1-1; no definite D call. The V gene lost 3 bases and the J gene lost 0 bases, with 18 bases spanning the gap. CDR1 is SGDLS and CDR2 is YYNGEE in the germline V gene. CDR3 length: 17 residues. In DNA, the CDR3 is TGTGCCAGCAGCGCTCAAATCTCGGGAAGTTTGAACACTGAAGCTTTCTTT. It translates to CASSAQISGSLNTEAFF.

The V and J genes are TRBV7-9 and TRBJ1-3; no reliable D call. Trimming cost V 0 bases and J 0 bases, with 12 bases left between them. The CDR3 covers 17 residues. Germline-derived CDR1 and CDR2 are SEHNR and FQNEAQ (reference sequence). CDR3 nucleotides: TGTGCCAGCAGCTTAGCGCGGAGACTCGGCTCTGGAAACACCATATATTTT. Residues: CASSLARRLGSGNTIYF.

In its sample, this clone was seen a few times. DNA of the CDR3: TGTGCCAGCAGCGGCAGTCGGGAGCGCAACGAGCAGTACTTC. Translated, it gives CASSGSRERNEQYF. The V call is TRBV9, the J call TRBJ2-7; D is perhaps TRBD2 (6 bases). The CDR3 has 14 residues. V lost 3 bases, J lost 5 bases, and 15 bases lay in between. The germline V gene encodes CDR1 SGDLS and CDR2 YYNGEE. The entire variable domain, with the rest obtained from reference TRBV9 and TRBJ2-7, is as follows: DSGVTQTPKHLITATGQRVTLRCSPRSGDLSVYWYQQSLDQGLQFLIQYYNGEERAKGNILERFSAQQFPDLHSELNLSSLELGDSALYFCASSGSRERNEQYFGPGTRLTVT.

V gene TRBV5-1 combines with J gene TRBJ2-6; 10 bases are a match to TRBD1. After removal of 4 bases from V and 2 bases from J, the junction contained 3 bases not matched to a gene. This CDR3 has 16 residues. The V gene's germline CDR1 is SGHRS and CDR2 YFSETQ. CDR3 amino acids: CASSPGQGAGANVLTF. The CDR3 DNA follows: TGCGCCAGCAGCCCCGGACAGGGGGCTGGGGCCAACGTCCTGACTTTC.

This clone was seen only a few times. The chain is built from TRBV4-1 and TRBJ2-1, with a possible D match to TRBD1 (7 bases). The V gene lost 2 bases and the J gene lost 1 base, with 12 bases spanning the gap. Germline V gene lookup returns CDR1 MGHRA and CDR2 YSYEKL. The CDR3 totals 16 residues. The CDR3 region is CASSQQTGTSYNEQFF. The CDR3 DNA reads TGCGCCAGCAGCCAACAGACAGGGACTTCCTACAATGAGCAGTTCTTC.